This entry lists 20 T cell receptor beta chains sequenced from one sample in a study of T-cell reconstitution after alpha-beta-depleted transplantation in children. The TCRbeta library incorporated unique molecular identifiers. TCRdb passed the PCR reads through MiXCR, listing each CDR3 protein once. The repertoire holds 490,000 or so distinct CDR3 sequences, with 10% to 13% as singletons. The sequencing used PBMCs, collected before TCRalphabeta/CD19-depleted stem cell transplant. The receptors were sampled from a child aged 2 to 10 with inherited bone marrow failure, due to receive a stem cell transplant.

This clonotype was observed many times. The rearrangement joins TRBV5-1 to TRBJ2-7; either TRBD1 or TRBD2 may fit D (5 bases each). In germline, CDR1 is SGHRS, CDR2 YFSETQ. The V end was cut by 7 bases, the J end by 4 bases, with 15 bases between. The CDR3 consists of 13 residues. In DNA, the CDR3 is TGCGCCAGCCAGATAGGGACGGGTTACGAGCAGTACTTC. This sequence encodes CASQIGTGYEQYF.

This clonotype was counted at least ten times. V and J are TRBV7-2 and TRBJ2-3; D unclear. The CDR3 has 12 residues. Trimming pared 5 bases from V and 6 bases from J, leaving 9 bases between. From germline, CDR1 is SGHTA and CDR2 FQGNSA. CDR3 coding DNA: TGTGCCAGCAGCCCCTTTGCGGATACGCAGTATTTT. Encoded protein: CASSPFADTQYF.

The CDR3 sequence is CASSFTSGTRYEQYF. The CDR3 bases are TGTGCCAGCAGCTTCACTAGCGGGACCCGGTACGAGCAGTACTTC. J is TRBJ2-7 and V is TRBV11-2; TRBD2 matches at 10 bases. The CDR3 loop spans 15 amino acids. Trimming took 3 bases from V and 4 from J; bases not matched to a gene: 6. Germline V CDR1 and CDR2: SGHAT, FQNNGV.

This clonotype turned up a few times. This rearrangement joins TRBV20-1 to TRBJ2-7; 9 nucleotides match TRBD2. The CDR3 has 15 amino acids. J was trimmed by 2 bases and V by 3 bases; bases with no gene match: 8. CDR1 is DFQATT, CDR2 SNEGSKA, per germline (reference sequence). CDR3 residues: CSASTSGRSTYEQYF. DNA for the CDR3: TGCAGTGCTAGCACGAGCGGGAGGTCAACCTACGAGCAGTACTTC.

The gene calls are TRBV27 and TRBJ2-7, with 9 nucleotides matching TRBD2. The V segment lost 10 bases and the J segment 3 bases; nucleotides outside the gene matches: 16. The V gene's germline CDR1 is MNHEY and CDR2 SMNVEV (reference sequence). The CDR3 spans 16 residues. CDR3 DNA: TGTGCCACCAAGCGGAGCGGGAGGCCCGACGGCTACGAGCAGTACTTC. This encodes CATKRSGRPDGYEQYF.

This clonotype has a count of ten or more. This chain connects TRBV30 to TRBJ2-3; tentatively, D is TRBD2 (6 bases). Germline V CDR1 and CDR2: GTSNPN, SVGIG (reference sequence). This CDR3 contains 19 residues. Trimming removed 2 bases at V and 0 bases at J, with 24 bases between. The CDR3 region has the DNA TGTGCCTGGAGTCCCCTCGCGTGGGGGGACTCTACTAGCACAGATACGCAGTATTTT. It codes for CAWSPLAWGDSTSTDTQYF.

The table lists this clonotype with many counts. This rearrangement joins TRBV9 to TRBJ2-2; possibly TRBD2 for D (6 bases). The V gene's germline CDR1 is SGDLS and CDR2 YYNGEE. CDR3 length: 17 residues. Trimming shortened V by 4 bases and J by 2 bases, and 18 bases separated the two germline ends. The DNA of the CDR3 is TGTGCCAGCAGCTCCAGATCCGGGACTTTTAACACCGGGGAGCTGTTTTTT. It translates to CASSSRSGTFNTGELFF.

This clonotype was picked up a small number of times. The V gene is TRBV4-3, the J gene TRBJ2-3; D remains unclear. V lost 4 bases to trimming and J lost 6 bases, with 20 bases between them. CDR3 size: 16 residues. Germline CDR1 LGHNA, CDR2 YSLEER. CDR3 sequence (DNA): TGCGCCAGCAGCCCCGAGACGGGCTTGAGCTCGGATACGCAGTATTTT. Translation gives CASSPETGLSSDTQYF.

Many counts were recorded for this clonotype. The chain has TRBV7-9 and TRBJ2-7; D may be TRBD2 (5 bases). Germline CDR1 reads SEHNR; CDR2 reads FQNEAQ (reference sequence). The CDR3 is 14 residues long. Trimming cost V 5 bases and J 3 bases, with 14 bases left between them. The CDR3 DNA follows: TGTGCCAGCAGCGCGTGGACTGGTCTCTACGAGCAGTACTTC. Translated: CASSAWTGLYEQYF.

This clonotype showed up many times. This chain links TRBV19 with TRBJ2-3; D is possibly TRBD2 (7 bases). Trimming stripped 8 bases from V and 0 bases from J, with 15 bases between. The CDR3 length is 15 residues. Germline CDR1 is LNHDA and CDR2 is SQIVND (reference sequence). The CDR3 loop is CASGGGYPSTDTQYF. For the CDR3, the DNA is TGTGCCAGTGGGGGGGGCTACCCTAGCACAGATACGCAGTATTTT. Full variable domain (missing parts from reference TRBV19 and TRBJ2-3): DGGITQSPKYLFRKEGQNVTLSCEQNLNHDAMYWYRQDPGQGLRLIYYSQIVNDFQKGDIAEGYSVSREKKESFPLTVTSAQKNPTAFYLCASGGGYPSTDTQYFGPGTRLTVL.

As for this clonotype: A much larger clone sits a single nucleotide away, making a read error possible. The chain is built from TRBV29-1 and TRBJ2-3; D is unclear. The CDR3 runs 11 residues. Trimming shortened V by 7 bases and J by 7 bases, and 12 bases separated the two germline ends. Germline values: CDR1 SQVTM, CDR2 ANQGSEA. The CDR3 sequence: CSGFSLHTQYF. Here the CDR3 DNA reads TGCAGCGGTTTCTCGCTGCATACGCAGTATTTT.

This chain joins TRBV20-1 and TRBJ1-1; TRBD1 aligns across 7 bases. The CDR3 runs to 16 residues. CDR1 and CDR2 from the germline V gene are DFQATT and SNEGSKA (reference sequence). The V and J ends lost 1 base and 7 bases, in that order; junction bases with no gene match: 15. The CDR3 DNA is TGCAGTGCTAGAGTGGTAGGGGGCCCTGCGGACAGTGAAGCTTTCTTT. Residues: CSARVVGGPADSEAFF.

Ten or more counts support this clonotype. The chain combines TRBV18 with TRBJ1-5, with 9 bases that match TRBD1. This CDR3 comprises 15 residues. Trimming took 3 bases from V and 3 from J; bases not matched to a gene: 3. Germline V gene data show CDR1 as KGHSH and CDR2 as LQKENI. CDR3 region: CASSPEQGANQPQHF. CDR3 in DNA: TGTGCCAGCTCACCCGAACAGGGGGCCAATCAGCCCCAGCATTTT.

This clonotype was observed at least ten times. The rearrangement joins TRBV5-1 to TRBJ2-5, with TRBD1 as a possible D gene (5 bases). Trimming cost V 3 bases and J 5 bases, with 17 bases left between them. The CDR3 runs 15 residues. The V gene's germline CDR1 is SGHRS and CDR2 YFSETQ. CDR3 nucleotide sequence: TGCGCCAGCAGCTCAGGGCTTACTTGGGGCGAGACCCAGTACTTC. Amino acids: CASSSGLTWGETQYF.

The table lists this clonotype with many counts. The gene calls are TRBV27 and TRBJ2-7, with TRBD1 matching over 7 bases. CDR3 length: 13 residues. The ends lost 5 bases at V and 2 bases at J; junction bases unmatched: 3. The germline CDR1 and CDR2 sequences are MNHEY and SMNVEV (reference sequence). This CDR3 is CASSIGTAYEQYF. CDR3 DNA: TGTGCCAGCAGTATCGGGACAGCCTACGAGCAGTACTTC.

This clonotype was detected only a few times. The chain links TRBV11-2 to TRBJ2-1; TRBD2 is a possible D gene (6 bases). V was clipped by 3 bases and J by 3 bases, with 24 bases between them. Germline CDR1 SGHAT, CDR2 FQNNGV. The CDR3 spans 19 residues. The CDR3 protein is CASSFGRRGGPRFYNEQFF. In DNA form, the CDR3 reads TGTGCCAGCAGCTTCGGTCGGCGTGGAGGGCCCCGTTTCTACAATGAGCAGTTCTTC.

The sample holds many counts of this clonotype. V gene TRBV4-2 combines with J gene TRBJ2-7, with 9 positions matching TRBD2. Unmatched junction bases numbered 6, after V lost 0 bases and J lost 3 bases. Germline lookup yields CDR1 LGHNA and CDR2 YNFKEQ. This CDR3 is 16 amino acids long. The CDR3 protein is CASSQEASGIYYEQYF. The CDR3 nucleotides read TGTGCCAGCAGCCAAGAGGCTAGCGGGATTTACTACGAGCAGTACTTC.

CDR3 DNA sequence: TGTGCCAGCAGCTTGCGGGCCTATGGCTACACCTTC. This translates into CASSLRAYGYTF. The genes are TRBV5-6 and TRBJ1-2; unclear D gene. V was clipped by 1 base and J by 4 bases, with 5 bases between them. Germline assignment: CDR1 SGHDT and CDR2 YYEEEE. The CDR3 is made up of 12 amino acids.

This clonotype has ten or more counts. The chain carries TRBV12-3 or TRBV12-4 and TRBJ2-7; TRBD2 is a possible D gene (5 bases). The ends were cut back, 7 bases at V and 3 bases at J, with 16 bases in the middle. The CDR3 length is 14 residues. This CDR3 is CASTPRAGFYEQYF. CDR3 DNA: TGTGCCAGCACCCCTAGGGCGGGTTTCTACGAGCAGTACTTC.

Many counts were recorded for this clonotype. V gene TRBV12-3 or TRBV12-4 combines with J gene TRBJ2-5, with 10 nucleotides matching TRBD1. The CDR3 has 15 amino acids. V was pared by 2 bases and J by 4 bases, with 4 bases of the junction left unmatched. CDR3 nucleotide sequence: TGTGCCAGCAGTTTAACCGGGACAGGGGTAGAGACCCAGTACTTC. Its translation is CASSLTGTGVETQYF.